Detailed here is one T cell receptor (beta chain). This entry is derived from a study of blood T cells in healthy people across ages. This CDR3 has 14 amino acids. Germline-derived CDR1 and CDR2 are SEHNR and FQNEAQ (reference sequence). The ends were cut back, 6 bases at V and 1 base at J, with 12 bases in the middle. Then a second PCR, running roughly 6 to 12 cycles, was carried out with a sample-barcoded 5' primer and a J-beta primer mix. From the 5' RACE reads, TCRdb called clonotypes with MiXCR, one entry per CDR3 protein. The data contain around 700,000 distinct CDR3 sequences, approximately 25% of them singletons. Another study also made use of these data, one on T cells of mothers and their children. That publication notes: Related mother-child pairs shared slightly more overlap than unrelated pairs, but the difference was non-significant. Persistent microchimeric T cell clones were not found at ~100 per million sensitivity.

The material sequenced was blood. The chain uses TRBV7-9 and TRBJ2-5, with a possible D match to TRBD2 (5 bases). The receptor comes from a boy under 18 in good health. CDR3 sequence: CASRAEDSQETQYF. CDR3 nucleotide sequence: TGTGCCAGCAGAGCGGAAGATAGCCAAGAGACCCAGTACTTC.